Reported below is one T cell receptor beta chain. The library put unique molecular identifiers onto individual cDNA molecules. Authors' processing steps: Per sample, the median was around 96,000 TCRs, with values from approximately 25,000 to 650,000. TCRdb independently ran MiXCR on the RACE reads; one entry per CDR3 protein. It is TCRdb's table, rather than the study itself, that gives the V and J calls and clone size. The repertoire holds tens of thousands of distinct CDR3 sequences, with more than 9% as singletons. This specimen belongs to a study of human T cells and chemical hapten exposure. Study information: Each patient's scalp received weekly diphenylcyclopropenone throughout the roughly 25-week study.

Indicated time point: patch test 1, 2 weeks after DPC sensitization. Documented treatment: therapeutic diphenylcyclopropenone sensitization with weekly scalp DPC. CDR1 and CDR2 (germline): SGHTA, FQGNSA. Trimming removed 4 bases from V and 1 base from J, with 16 bases in between. The CDR3 runs 16 residues. The V call is TRBV7-2, the J call TRBJ1-1, with D possibly being TRBD1 (5 bases). The sequence was collected from a middle-aged man with alopecia areata. Some clones in this sample may be carry-over from other donors' samples. The sample was whole blood, taken in connection with sensitization to the hapten diphenylcyclopropenone (DPC). The CDR3 region has the DNA TGTGCCAGCAGCTCAACCAGAAACAGGCCGAACACTGAAGCTTTCTTT. Translated: CASSSTRNRPNTEAFF.